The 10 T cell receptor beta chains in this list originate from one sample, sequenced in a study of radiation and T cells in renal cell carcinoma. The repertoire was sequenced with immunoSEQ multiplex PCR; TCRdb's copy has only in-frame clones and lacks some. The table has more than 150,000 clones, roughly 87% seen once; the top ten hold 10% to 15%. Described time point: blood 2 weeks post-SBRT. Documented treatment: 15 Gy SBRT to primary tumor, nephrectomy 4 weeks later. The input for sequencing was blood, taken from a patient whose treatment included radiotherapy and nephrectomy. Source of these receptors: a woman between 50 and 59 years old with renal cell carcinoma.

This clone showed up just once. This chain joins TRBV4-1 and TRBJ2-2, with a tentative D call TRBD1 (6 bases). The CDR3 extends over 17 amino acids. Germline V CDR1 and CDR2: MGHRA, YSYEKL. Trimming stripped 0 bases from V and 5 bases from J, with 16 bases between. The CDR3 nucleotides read TGCGCCAGCAGCCAAGATGCCCCTGGGGGCATAACCGGGGAGCTGTTTTTT. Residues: CASSQDAPGGITGELFF.

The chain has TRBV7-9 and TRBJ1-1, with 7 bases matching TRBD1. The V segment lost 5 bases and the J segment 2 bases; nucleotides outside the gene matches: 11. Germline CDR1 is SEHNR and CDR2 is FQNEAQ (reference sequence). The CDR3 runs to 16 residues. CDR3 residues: CASSERHRDRNTEAFF. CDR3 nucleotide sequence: TGTGCCAGCAGCGAAAGACACCGGGACAGAAACACTGAAGCTTTCTTT. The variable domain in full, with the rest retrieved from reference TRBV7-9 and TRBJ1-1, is DTGVSQNPRHKITKRGQNVTFRCDPISEHNRLYWYRQTLGQGPEFLTYFQNEAQLEKSRLLSDRFSAERPKGSFSTLEIQRTEQGDSAMYLCASSERHRDRNTEAFFGQGTRLTVV.

The CDR3 sequence: CASSQDGNPGGYTF. CDR3 in DNA: TGTGCCAGCAGCCAAGACGGCAATCCCGGGGGCTACACCTTC. This chain connects TRBV14 to TRBJ1-2, with no clear D. Germline CDR1 is SGHDN and CDR2 is FVKESK. V lost 0 bases, J lost 8 bases, and 13 bases lay in between. This CDR3 contains 14 residues.

The CDR3 nucleotides are TGCGCCAGCAGCTTGGAAGCAGAGACCCAGTACTTC. This encodes CASSLEAETQYF. The chain uses TRBV5-1 and TRBJ2-5; D unclear. CDR1 and CDR2 (germline): SGHRS, YFSETQ. The CDR3 is made up of 12 amino acids. The V end was cut by 0 bases, the J end by 4 bases, with 4 bases between.

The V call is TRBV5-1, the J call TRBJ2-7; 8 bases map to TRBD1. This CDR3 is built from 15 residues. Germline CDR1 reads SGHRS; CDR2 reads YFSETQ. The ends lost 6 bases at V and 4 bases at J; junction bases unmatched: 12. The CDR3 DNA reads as TGCGCCAGCACCTACGGACAGGGTCATTTATACGAGCAGTACTTC. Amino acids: CASTYGQGHLYEQYF.

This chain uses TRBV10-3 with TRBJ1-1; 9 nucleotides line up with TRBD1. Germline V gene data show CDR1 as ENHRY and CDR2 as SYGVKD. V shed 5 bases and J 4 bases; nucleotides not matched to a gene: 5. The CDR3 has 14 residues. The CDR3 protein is CAISWGQGGTEAFF. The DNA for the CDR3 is TGTGCCATCAGTTGGGGACAGGGTGGCACTGAAGCTTTCTTT.

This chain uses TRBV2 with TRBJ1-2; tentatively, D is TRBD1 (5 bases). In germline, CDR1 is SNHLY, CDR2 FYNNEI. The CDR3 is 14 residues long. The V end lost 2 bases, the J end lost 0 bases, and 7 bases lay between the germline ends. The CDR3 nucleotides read TGTGCCAGCAGTGAACAGGGAGCTAACTATGGCTACACCTTC. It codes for CASSEQGANYGYTF.

The CDR3 protein is CASSLGSGVPYEQYF. The CDR3 region has the DNA TGCGCCAGCAGCTTGGGGTCAGGGGTTCCCTACGAGCAGTACTTC. The chain employs TRBV5-1 and TRBJ2-7; D is perhaps TRBD1 (6 bases). Germline CDR1 reads SGHRS; CDR2 reads YFSETQ. V was pared by 0 bases and J by 2 bases, with 12 bases between. This CDR3 region has 15 residues.

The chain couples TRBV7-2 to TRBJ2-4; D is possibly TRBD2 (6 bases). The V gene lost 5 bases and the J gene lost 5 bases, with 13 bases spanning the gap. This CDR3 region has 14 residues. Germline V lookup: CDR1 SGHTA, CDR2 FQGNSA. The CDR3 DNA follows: TGTGCCAGCAGCCTATCCCGGGAGCAAAACATTCAGTACTTC. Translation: CASSLSREQNIQYF.

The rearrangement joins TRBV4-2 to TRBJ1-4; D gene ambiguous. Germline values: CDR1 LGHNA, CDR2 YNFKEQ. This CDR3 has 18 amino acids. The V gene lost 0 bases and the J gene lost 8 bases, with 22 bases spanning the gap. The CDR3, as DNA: TGTGCCAGCAGCCAAGATTGGGTAGGCAGCCCAGACAAGGAAAAACTGTTTTTT. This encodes CASSQDWVGSPDKEKLFF.